Listed below are T cell receptor beta chains from one sample, sequenced in a study of T-cell reconstitution after alpha-beta-depleted transplantation in children. TCRdb independently ran MiXCR on the PCR reads; one entry per CDR3 protein. The data contain about 350,000 distinct CDR3 sequences, 15% to 20% of them seen just once; the ten biggest clones take up around 38%. Sample: PBMCs, mostly from graft donor cells, taken 360 days after TCRalphabeta/CD19-depleted stem cell transplant. The receptors were sampled from a male patient between 2 and 10 years old who had a stem cell transplant for acute lymphoblastic leukemia, so the T cells may come from the graft donor. Each CDR3 is given with its conserved first and last residue.

v_gene	j_gene	len	CDR3aa
TRBV4-2	TRBJ2-5	15	CASSQPQGSQETQYF
TRBV7-9	TRBJ1-1	11	CASSPQEEAFF
TRBV6-1	TRBJ1-4	14	CASSEVRRTGKLFF
TRBV28	TRBJ2-1	15	CASSPGLAANNEQFF
TRBV5-1	TRBJ2-7	19	CASSLTGLAGRGRSGEQYF
TRBV7-3	TRBJ2-2	16	CASSPTAGAFGGELFF
TRBV3-1	TRBJ2-7	15	CASSQGHDPRREQYF
TRBV6-2/TRBV6-3	TRBJ2-7	14	CASSRQGALYEQYF
TRBV20-1	TRBJ1-2	10	CSAISYGYTF
TRBV10-3	TRBJ2-1	16	CAIRGQGGGSYNEQFF
TRBV4-3	TRBJ2-2	14	CASSQEGVAGELFF
TRBV29-1	TRBJ2-2	16	CSVPRPGTRNTGELFF
TRBV27	TRBJ2-3	16	CASSPGLAVFPDTQYF
TRBV7-2	TRBJ2-1	16	CASSLDRLASYNEQFF
TRBV11-1	TRBJ2-1	16	CASSRTVAGSYNEQFF
TRBV5-1	TRBJ2-1	16	CASSRGHSPGYNEQFF
TRBV6-1	TRBJ2-1	15	CASSVWAGLYAEQFF
TRBV2	TRBJ2-1	16	CASRNVGTSGYNEQFF
TRBV28	TRBJ1-6	16	CASQPTAYPYNSPLHF
TRBV4-2	TRBJ2-1	15	CASSRPGHRYNEQFF
TRBV20-1	TRBJ2-3	13	CSVAAGGEDTQYF
TRBV24-1	TRBJ2-5	12	CATSDSEGTQYF
TRBV7-9	TRBJ2-7	13	CASSLGSVYEQYF
TRBV21-1	TRBJ1-1	19	CASSNLGFGELGENTEAFF
TRBV27	TRBJ1-1	14	CASSRQAGNTEAFF
TRBV6-5	TRBJ2-1	18	CASSYRAGSPPSYNEQFF
TRBV4-1	TRBJ2-3	17	CASSQTPRVLSTDTQYF
TRBV4-3	TRBJ2-1	14	CASSQDNGYREQFF
TRBV5-1	TRBJ2-7	14	CASSLDGPPYEQYF
TRBV27	TRBJ1-1	13	CASSMKGFTEAFF
TRBV19	TRBJ2-5	14	CASSTNRGQETQYF
TRBV6-2/TRBV6-3	TRBJ2-3	14	CASSYGGNPDTQYF
TRBV28	TRBJ1-1	15	CASSSTGAAEGGAFF
TRBV20-1	TRBJ2-1	14	CSAFWRGSYNEQFF
TRBV10-3	TRBJ2-1	13	CAISESTGNEQFF
TRBV5-5	TRBJ2-4	12	CASSLGGDIQYF
TRBV9	TRBJ2-3	14	CASSVAGITDTQYF
TRBV27	TRBJ1-1	16	CASSLWTGLGNTEAFF
TRBV5-6	TRBJ1-2	13	CASSEGQSYGYTF
TRBV5-1	TRBJ2-2	14	CASSLDLLGGELFF
TRBV29-1	TRBJ2-5	13	CSVVAGGKETQYF
TRBV28	TRBJ2-7	16	CASSLPRTGAASEQYF
TRBV28	TRBJ2-2	17	CASSLSRDRRYTGELFF
TRBV12-3/TRBV12-4	TRBJ2-3	18	CASSRTLPRAGALDTQYF
TRBV20-1	TRBJ2-7	13	CSAQTGVSYEQYF
TRBV27	TRBJ2-3	19	CASSLSPLLAGVAADTQYF
TRBV20-1	TRBJ2-3	15	CSALSLGTSTDTQYF
TRBV29-1	TRBJ1-1	13	CSVEGDRGTEAFF
TRBV29-1	TRBJ1-1	14	CSVGGRGQGILAFF
TRBV18	TRBJ1-1	14	CSSTKLPVNTEAFF
TRBV5-1	TRBJ2-6	17	CASSLQVLRSGANVLTF
TRBV7-2	TRBJ1-5	15	CASSLRHYSNQPQHF
TRBV28	TRBJ1-1	13	CASSLGGHTEAFF
TRBV20-1	TRBJ1-1	14	CSASPSGQGAEAFF
TRBV12-3/TRBV12-4	TRBJ2-1	15	CASGPLAGVSGEQFF